This is a list of T cell receptor beta chains from one sample in a study of lymphopenia after photon versus proton radiotherapy. Clones were read by immunoSEQ multiplex PCR, and TCRdb kept only the in-frame ones, dropping some. The top ten clones hold 2% to 2.5% of a sample with around 64,000 clones, 92% of them seen once. Specimen: peripheral blood, collected from a patient treated with photon-based radiotherapy. The receptors shown here come from a woman in her 40s with cholangiocarcinoma. CDR3s include the opening cysteine and the closing phenylalanine or tryptophan. A D gene is named only where the DNA matches it firmly.

.	TRBV5-1	TRBJ1-5	TGCGCCAGCAGCTCAGGGATTCCCAATCAGCCCCAGCATTTT	CASSSGIPNQPQHF
.	TRBV2	TRBJ2-7	TGTGCCAGCAGTGATCTGGCCCAAGACGAGCAGTACTTC	CASSDLAQDEQYF
.	TRBV15	TRBJ1-1	TGTGCCACCAGCAGAGATTCAGTGGGCACTGAAGCTTTCTTT	CATSRDSVGTEAFF
.	TRBV2	TRBJ1-1	TGTGCCAGCAGTCTCACGGTCCAGGGGACTGAAGCTTTCTTT	CASSLTVQGTEAFF
.	TRBV30	TRBJ1-1	TGTGCCTGGAGTGGGCCGGGGGGGAACACTGAAGCTTTCTTT	CAWSGPGGNTEAFF
.	TRBV28	TRBJ1-5	TGTGCCAGTGATGATTTAGGACAGAGCAATCAGCCCCAGCATTTT	CASDDLGQSNQPQHF
.	TRBV12-2	TRBJ2-7	TGTGCAAGTCGCTTTAGAGTCGGACTAGTCTTATACGAGCAGTACTTC	CASRFRVGLVLYEQYF
.	TRBV5-1	TRBJ1-1	TGCGCCAGCAGCTTGGTTTCGGTTGTTCGGAACACTGAAGCTTTCTTT	CASSLVSVVRNTEAFF
TRBD2	TRBV15	TRBJ2-1	TGTGCCACCAGCAGAGATCGAGCGGGGAGCTCCTACAATGAGCAGTTCTTC	CATSRDRAGSSYNEQFF
.	TRBV2	TRBJ2-1	TGTGCCAGCAGTGAGACCCCAAAAGAGTTCTTC	CASSETPKEFF
.	TRBV5-5	TRBJ2-1	TGTGCCAGCAGCTTGTTCATCCTGGGCAATGAGCAGTTCTTC	CASSLFILGNEQFF
.	TRBV5-6	TRBJ1-5	TGTGCCAGCAGCTCGGGACTCCGCGGGAATCAGCCCCAGCATTTT	CASSSGLRGNQPQHF
TRBD1	TRBV29-1	TRBJ1-2	TGCAGCTACTGGACAGGGGAGAATGGCTACACCTTC	CSYWTGENGYTF
.	TRBV7-3	TRBJ1-1	TGTGCCAGCAGCTTCAGCGGCGTCTCCCCAGCTTTCTTT	CASSFSGVSPAFF
.	TRBV5-8	TRBJ2-4	TGTGCCAGCAGCCAGGACGGGGGTAAAACATTTCAGTACTTC	CASSQDGGKTFQYF
TRBD1	TRBV7-3	TRBJ1-1	TGTGCCAGCAGCCCAGGACAGGCGAACACTGAAGCTTTCTTT	CASSPGQANTEAFF
TRBD2	TRBV5-4	TRBJ2-3	TGTGCCAGCAGCCCACTCAGGGAGGGTACAGATACGCAGTATTTT	CASSPLREGTDTQYF
.	TRBV18	TRBJ1-1	TGTGCCAGCTCACCGGCAGGGAACACTGAAGCTTTCTTT	CASSPAGNTEAFF
.	TRBV21-1	TRBJ1-1	TGTGCCAGCACCACGGAGGGCACTGAAGCTTTCTTT	CASTTEGTEAFF
.	TRBV7-6	TRBJ1-2	TGTGCCAGCAGCCCCGACAGTAACTATGGCTACACCTTC	CASSPDSNYGYTF
.	TRBV2	TRBJ1-5	TGTGCCAGCAGTGAACAGCGGGGCAATCAGCCCCAGCATTTT	CASSEQRGNQPQHF